This passage covers 15 T cell receptor beta chains from one sample sequenced in a study of cytomegalovirus exposure and HLA in healthy donors. PCR was performed using 60 Vbeta and 13 Jbeta primers. Some clones are missing from TCRdb's copy, which holds only in-frame ones; the method was immunoSEQ multiplex PCR. The sample consists of 150,000 or so clones, 80% of them appearing once. Sequencing used PBMCs. All receptors derive from a woman aged 40 to 49 in good health and CMV-seropositive.

The rearrangement links TRBV23-1 to TRBJ1-5; 7 bases are shared with TRBD1. Being an ORF, TRBV23-1 has a function that is uncertain. J gave up 1 base and V 7 bases, and 13 bases lay outside the gene matches. The CDR3 has 17 residues. DNA for the CDR3: TGCGCCAGCACCCTCAACCGGGACAGTAGAAGCAATCAGCCCCAGCATTTT. Translated, it gives CASTLNRDSRSNQPQHF.

V usage is TRBV11-3 and J usage is TRBJ2-2; 16 nucleotides match TRBD2. With V trimmed by 5 bases and J by 5 bases, 5 bases remained unmatched. This CDR3 is 17 amino acids long. The germline gives CDR1 SGHNT, CDR2 YENEEA. The DNA for the CDR3 is TGTGCCAGCAGCACGGGACTAGCGGGAGGGAAGACCGGGGAGCTGTTTTTT. Encoded protein: CASSTGLAGGKTGELFF.

The chain links TRBV7-8 to TRBJ1-1; 7 positions match TRBD1. Germline V gene lookup returns CDR1 SGHVS and CDR2 FQNEAQ. Unmatched junction bases numbered 3, after V lost 5 bases and J lost 0 bases. The CDR3 contains 14 residues. The CDR3 spells CASSTQGLNTEAFF. For the CDR3, the DNA is TGTGCCAGCAGCACACAGGGGTTGAACACTGAAGCTTTCTTT.

The chain carries TRBV28 and TRBJ2-1; 8 bases match TRBD1. With 4 bases clipped from V and 2 bases from J, the junction kept 10 bases outside the gene matches. This CDR3 is built from 17 residues. Germline-derived CDR1 and CDR2 are MDHEN and SYDVKM. The CDR3 sequence: CASSSSRTGTPYNEQFF. The CDR3 DNA reads TGTGCCAGCAGTTCCTCCCGGACAGGGACACCCTACAATGAGCAGTTCTTC. Variable domain in full (rest from reference TRBV28 and TRBJ2-1): DVKVTQSSRYLVKRTGEKVFLECVQDMDHENMFWYRQDPGLGLRLIYFSYDVKMKEKGDIPEGYSVSREKKERFSLILESASTNQTSMYLCASSSSRTGTPYNEQFFGPGTRLTVL.

This clone was seen more than once but under ten times. The V gene is TRBV19, the J gene TRBJ1-1; no definite D call. The ends were cut back, 8 bases at V and 10 bases at J, with 11 bases in the middle. The CDR3 runs to 10 residues. In germline, CDR1 is LNHDA, CDR2 SQIVND (reference sequence). CDR3 loop: CASLLSGAFF. CDR3 sequence (DNA): TGTGCCAGTCTGTTGAGTGGAGCTTTCTTT.

In this sample, this clone turned up once. The CDR3 loop reads CSVEVQEQFF. CDR3 nucleotide sequence: TGCAGCGTTGAAGTCCAGGAGCAGTTCTTC. The chain couples TRBV29-1 to TRBJ2-1; D is ambiguous. CDR1 is SQVTM, CDR2 ANQGSEA, per germline. The CDR3 is 10 amino acids. The V end lost 1 base, the J end lost 10 bases, and 5 bases lay between the germline ends.

The V gene is TRBV13, the J gene TRBJ2-1; tentatively, D is TRBD2 (5 bases). The CDR3 length is 16 residues. V lost 1 base and J lost 4, with 14 bases in between. Germline values: CDR1 PRHDT, CDR2 FYEKMQ (reference sequence). The CDR3 bases are TGTGCCAGCAGCTTAGATCGGGGTTTCGGGTACAATGAGCAGTTCTTC. As protein: CASSLDRGFGYNEQFF.

This clone was picked up a small number of times. This chain uses TRBV18 with TRBJ2-3; tentative D call: TRBD1 (5 bases). The CDR3 contains 15 residues. Germline CDR1 and CDR2: KGHSH and LQKENI. The V end lost 3 bases, the J end lost 3 bases, and 13 bases lay between the germline ends. The CDR3 DNA sequence: TGTGCCAGCTCACCCACAGGCATTGGAACAGATACGCAGTATTTT. Its translation is CASSPTGIGTDTQYF.

The rearrangement uses TRBV9 and TRBJ2-1; TRBD2 might be the D (6 bases). The germline V gene has CDR1 SGDLS and CDR2 YYNGEE. This CDR3 has 17 amino acids. Trimming removed 4 bases from V and 0 bases from J, with 17 bases in between. The CDR3 here is CASSSGSSGSSYNEQFF. Here the CDR3 DNA reads TGTGCCAGCAGCTCAGGGAGTAGCGGCTCCTCCTACAATGAGCAGTTCTTC.

This clone occurred a few times. The rearrangement uses TRBV6-6 and TRBJ1-2, with 7 nucleotides matching TRBD1. The CDR3 consists of 13 residues. Germline loops: CDR1 MNHNY, CDR2 SVGAGI (reference sequence). With V trimmed by 7 bases and J by 8 bases, 10 bases remained unmatched. CDR3 protein: CASIHNQGGGYTF. The CDR3 bases are TGTGCCAGCATCCACAACCAGGGGGGAGGCTACACCTTC.

This chain joins TRBV21-1 and TRBJ2-2; the table's D call, TRBD1, was not checked against the DNA. TRBV21-1 is marked as a pseudogene. The CDR3 runs 17 residues. The CDR3 sequence: CASSLGSDRTNTGELFF. The DNA of the CDR3 is TGTGCCAGCAGCCTAGGTTCCGACAGGACCAACACCGGGGAGCTGTTTTTT.

The chain joins TRBV30 to TRBJ2-1, with 7 bases identical to TRBD1. The CDR3 is made up of 15 amino acids. The ends lost 1 base at V and 3 bases at J; junction bases unmatched: 6. CDR1 is GTSNPN, CDR2 SVGIG, per germline (reference sequence). CDR3 region: CAWSGNRDSYNEQFF. CDR3 coding DNA: TGTGCCTGGAGTGGGAACCGGGACAGCTACAATGAGCAGTTCTTC.

The chain is built from TRBV30 and TRBJ1-2; 9 bases are shared with TRBD1. Germline trimming cut 2 bases from V and 7 bases from J; bases unmatched to any gene: 2. This CDR3 contains 12 residues. Germline-derived CDR1 and CDR2 are GTSNPN and SVGIG (reference sequence). The CDR3 DNA sequence: TGTGCCTGGAGTTGGACAGGGGTTGGCTACACCTTC. Translation gives CAWSWTGVGYTF.

The chain joins TRBV2 to TRBJ2-3; unclear D gene. The V gene lost 6 bases and the J gene lost 6 bases, with 10 bases spanning the gap. Looked up from germline, CDR1 is SNHLY and CDR2 is FYNNEI. This CDR3 comprises 12 residues. The CDR3 spells CASRPPGDTQYF. The CDR3 region has the DNA TGTGCCAGCAGACCGCCCGGGGATACGCAGTATTTT.

The rearrangement joins TRBV7-2 to TRBJ2-7; D is perhaps TRBD2 (7 bases). Trimming removed 4 bases at V and 3 bases at J, with 22 bases between. Germline loops: CDR1 SGHTA, CDR2 FQGNSA. The CDR3 extends over 17 amino acids. CDR3 in DNA: TGTGCCAGCAGCTCAACCCTGGGGGCGGGACTAAACTACGAGCAGTACTTC. Amino acids: CASSSTLGAGLNYEQYF.